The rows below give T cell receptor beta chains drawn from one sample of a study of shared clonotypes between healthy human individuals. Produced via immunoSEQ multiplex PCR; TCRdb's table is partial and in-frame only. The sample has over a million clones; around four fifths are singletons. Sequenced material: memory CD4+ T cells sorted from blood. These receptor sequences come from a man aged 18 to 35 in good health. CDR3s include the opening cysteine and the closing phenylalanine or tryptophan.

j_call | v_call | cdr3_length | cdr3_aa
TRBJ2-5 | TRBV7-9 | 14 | CASSLAQAGETQYF
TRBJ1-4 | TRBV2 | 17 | CASSEEFVWGLDEKLFF
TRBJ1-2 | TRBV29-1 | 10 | CSLGPKDYTF
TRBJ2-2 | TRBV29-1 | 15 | CSARGLAGNTGELFF
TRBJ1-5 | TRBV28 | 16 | CASSSPHQRSNQPQHF
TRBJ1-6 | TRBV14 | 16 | CASSPSNRGNYSPLHF
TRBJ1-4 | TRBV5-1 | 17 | CASSLDPPGTGNEKLFF
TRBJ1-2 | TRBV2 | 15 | CASRPQGIGNYGYTF
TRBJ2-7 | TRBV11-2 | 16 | CASSPSWRGSSYEQYF
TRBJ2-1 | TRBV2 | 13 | CASDPGKFNEQFF
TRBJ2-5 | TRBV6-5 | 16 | CASSWSSGGAAGTQYF
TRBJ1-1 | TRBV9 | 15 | CASSGRDRENTEAFF
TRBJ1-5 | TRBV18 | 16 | CASSRQGAGSNQPQHF
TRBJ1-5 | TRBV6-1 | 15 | CASNEQGYSNQPQHF
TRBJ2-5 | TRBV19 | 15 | CASSPLDRGLETQYF
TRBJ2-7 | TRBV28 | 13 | CASTIDRGGEQYF
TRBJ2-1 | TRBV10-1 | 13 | CASIRGPYNEQFF
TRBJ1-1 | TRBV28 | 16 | CASSLIRGLMNTEAFF
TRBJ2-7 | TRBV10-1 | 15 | CASSNERERPYEQYF
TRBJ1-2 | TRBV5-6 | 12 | CASSQKVYGYTF
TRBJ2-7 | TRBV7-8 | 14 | CASSPAAANYEQYF
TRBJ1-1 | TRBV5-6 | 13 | CASSWGELTEAFF